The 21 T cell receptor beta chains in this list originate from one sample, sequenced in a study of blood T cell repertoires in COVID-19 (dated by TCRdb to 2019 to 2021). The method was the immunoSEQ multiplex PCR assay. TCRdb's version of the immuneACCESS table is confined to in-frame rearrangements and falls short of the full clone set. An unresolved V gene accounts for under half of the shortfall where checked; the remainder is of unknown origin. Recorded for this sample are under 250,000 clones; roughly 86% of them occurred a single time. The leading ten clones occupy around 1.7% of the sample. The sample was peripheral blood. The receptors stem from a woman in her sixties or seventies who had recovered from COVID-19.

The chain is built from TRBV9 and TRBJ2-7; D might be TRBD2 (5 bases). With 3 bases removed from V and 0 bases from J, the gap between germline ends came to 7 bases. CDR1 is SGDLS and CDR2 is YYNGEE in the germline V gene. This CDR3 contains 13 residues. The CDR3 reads CASSAGNSYEQYF. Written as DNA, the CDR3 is TGTGCCAGCAGCGCCGGGAACTCCTACGAGCAGTACTTC.

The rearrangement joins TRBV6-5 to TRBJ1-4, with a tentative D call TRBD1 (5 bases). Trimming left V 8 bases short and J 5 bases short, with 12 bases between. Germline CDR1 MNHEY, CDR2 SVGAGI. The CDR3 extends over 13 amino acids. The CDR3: CASGRQGNEKLFF. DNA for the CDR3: TGTGCCAGCGGTCGTCAGGGCAATGAAAAACTGTTTTTT.

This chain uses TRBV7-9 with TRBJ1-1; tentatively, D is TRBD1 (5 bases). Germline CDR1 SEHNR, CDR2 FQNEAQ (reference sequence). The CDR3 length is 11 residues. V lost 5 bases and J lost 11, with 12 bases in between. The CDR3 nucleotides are TGTGCCAGCAGCCCCTCGGGGGTGGCTTTCTTT. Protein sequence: CASSPSGVAFF.

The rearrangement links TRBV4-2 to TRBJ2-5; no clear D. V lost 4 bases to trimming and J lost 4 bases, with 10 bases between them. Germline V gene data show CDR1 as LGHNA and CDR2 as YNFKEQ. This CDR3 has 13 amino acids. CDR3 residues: CASSPITSETQYF. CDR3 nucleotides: TGTGCCAGCAGCCCTATAACGTCAGAGACCCAGTACTTC.

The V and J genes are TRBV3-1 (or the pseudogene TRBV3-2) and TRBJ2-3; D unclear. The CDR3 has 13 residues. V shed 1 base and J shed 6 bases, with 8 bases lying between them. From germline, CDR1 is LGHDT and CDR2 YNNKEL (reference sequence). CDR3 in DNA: TGTGCCAGCAGCCAAGCGATCGGGGATACGCAGTATTTT. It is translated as CASSQAIGDTQYF.

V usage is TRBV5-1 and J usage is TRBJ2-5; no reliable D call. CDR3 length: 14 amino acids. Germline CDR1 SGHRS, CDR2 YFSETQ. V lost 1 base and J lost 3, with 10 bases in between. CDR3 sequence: CASSLMVYKETQYF. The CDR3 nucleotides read TGCGCCAGCAGCTTGATGGTCTATAAAGAGACCCAGTACTTC. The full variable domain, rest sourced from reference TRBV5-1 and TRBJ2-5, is KAGVTQTPRYLIKTRGQQVTLSCSPISGHRSVSWYQQTPGQGLQFLFEYFSETQRNKGNFPGRFSGRQFSNSRSEMNVSTLELGDSALYLCASSLMVYKETQYFGPGTRLLVL.

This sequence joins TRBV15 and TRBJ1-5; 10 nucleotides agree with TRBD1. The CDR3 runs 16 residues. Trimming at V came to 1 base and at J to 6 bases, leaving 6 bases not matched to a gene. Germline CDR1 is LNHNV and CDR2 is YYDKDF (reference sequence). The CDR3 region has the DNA TGTGCCACCAGCAGAGTAGGACAGGGGGTTGCTCAGCCCCAGCATTTT. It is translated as CATSRVGQGVAQPQHF.

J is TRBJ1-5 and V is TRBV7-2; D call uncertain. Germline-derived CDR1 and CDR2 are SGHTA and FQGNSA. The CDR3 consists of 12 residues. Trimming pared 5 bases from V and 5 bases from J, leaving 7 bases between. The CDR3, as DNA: TGTGCCAGCAGCCCGCGGGATCAGCCCCAGCATTTT. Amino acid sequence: CASSPRDQPQHF.

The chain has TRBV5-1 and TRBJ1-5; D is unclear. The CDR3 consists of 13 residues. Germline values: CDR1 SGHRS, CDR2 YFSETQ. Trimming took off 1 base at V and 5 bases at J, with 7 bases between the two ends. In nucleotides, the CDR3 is TGCGCCAGCAGCTTGATGGAGGATCAGCCCCAGCATTTT. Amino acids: CASSLMEDQPQHF. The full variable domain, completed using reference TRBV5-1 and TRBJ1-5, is KAGVTQTPRYLIKTRGQQVTLSCSPISGHRSVSWYQQTPGQGLQFLFEYFSETQRNKGNFPGRFSGRQFSNSRSEMNVSTLELGDSALYLCASSLMEDQPQHFGDGTRLSIL.

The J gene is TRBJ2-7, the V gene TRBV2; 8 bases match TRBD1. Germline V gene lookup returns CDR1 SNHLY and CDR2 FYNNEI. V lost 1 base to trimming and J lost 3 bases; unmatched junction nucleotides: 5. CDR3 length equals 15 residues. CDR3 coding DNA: TGTGCCAGCAGTGAAGGGCCGGGGACAGGCTACGAGCAGTACTTC. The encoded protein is CASSEGPGTGYEQYF. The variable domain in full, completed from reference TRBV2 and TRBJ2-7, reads EPEVTQTPSHQVTQMGQEVILRCVPISNHLYFYWYRQILGQKVEFLVSFYNNEISEKSEIFDDQFSVERPDGSNFTLKIRSTKLEDSAMYFCASSEGPGTGYEQYFGPGTRLTVT.

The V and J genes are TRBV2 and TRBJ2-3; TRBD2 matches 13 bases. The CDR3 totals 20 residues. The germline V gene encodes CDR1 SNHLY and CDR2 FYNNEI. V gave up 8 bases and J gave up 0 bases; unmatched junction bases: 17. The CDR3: CASGGLAGVGLGVSTDTQYF. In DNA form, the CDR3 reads TGTGCCAGCGGCGGACTAGCGGGGGTCGGGCTAGGCGTTAGCACAGATACGCAGTATTTT.

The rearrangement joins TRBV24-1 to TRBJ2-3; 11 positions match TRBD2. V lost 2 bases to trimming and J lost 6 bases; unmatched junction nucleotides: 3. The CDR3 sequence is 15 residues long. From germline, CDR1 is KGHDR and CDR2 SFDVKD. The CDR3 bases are TGTGCCACCAGTGATTGGACTAGCGGGTTCGATACGCAGTATTTT. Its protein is CATSDWTSGFDTQYF.

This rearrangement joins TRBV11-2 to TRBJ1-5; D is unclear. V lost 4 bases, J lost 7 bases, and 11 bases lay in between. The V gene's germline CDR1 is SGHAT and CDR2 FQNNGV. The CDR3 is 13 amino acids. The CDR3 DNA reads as TGTGCCAGCAGCTCCTCTTTCGGGCAGCCCCAGCATTTT. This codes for CASSSSFGQPQHF.

The CDR3 nucleotides are TGTGCCAGCAGCGCCACCGGGACTAGCCGCAATGAGCAGTTCTTC. This gives the protein CASSATGTSRNEQFF. This chain links TRBV9 with TRBJ2-1; 9 nucleotides agree with TRBD2. The CDR3 runs to 15 residues. The V gene end was trimmed by 3 bases and the J gene end by 6 bases; junction bases not matched to a gene: 7. The germline CDR1 and CDR2 sequences are SGDLS and YYNGEE.

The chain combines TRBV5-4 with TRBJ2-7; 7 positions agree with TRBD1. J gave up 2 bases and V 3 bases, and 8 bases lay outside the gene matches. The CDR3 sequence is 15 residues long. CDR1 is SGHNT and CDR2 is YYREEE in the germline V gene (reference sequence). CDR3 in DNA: TGTGCCAGCAGCTCCCCCACGGGGACAGCCTACGAGCAGTACTTC. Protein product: CASSSPTGTAYEQYF.

The CDR3 here is CASSPRQTGELFF. In nucleotides, the CDR3 is TGTGCCAGCAGCCCGAGACAGACCGGGGAGCTGTTTTTT. This chain uses TRBV11-1 with TRBJ2-2; maybe TRBD1 (5 bases). CDR1 SGHAT and CDR2 FQDESV come from the germline V gene (reference sequence). The CDR3 extends over 13 amino acids. The V end lost 5 bases, the J end lost 5 bases, and 9 bases lay between the germline ends.

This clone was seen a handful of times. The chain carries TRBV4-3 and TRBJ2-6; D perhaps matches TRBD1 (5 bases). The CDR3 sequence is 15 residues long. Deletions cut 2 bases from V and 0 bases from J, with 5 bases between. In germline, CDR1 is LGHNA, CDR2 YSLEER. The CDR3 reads CASSQRGSGANVLTF. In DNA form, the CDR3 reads TGCGCCAGCAGCCAAAGGGGCTCTGGGGCCAACGTCCTGACTTTC.

CDR3 nucleotides: TGTGCCAGCAGCTTAAGTCCTGGACTAGCGGACACCGGGGAGCTGTTTTTT. It encodes CASSLSPGLADTGELFF. The chain has TRBV11-2 and TRBJ2-2; 10 bases align to TRBD2. The CDR3 totals 17 residues. Trimming cost V 2 bases and J 3 bases; bases outside gene matches: 6. CDR1 is SGHAT, CDR2 FQNNGV, per germline.

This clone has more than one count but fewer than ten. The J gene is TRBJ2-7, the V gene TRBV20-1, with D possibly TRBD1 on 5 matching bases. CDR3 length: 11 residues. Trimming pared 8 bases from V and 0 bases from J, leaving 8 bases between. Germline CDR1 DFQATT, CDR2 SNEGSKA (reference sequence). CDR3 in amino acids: CSTTDSYEQYF. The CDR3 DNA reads TGCAGTACGACAGACTCCTACGAGCAGTACTTC.

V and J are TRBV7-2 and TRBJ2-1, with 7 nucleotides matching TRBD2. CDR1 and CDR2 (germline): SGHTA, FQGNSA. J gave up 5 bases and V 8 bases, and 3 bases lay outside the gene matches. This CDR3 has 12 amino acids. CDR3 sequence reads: CASRGVHNEQFF. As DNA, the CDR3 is TGTGCCAGCCGGGGGGTTCACAATGAGCAGTTCTTC.

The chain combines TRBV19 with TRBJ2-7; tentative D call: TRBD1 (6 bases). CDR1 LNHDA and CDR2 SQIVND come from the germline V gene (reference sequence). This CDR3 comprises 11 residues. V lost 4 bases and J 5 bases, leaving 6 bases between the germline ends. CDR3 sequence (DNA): TGTGCCAGTAGTAGGGGGCACGAGCAGTACTTC. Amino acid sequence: CASSRGHEQYF. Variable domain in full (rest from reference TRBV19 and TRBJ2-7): DGGITQSPKYLFRKEGQNVTLSCEQNLNHDAMYWYRQDPGQGLRLIYYSQIVNDFQKGDIAEGYSVSREKKESFPLTVTSAQKNPTAFYLCASSRGHEQYFGPGTRLTVT.